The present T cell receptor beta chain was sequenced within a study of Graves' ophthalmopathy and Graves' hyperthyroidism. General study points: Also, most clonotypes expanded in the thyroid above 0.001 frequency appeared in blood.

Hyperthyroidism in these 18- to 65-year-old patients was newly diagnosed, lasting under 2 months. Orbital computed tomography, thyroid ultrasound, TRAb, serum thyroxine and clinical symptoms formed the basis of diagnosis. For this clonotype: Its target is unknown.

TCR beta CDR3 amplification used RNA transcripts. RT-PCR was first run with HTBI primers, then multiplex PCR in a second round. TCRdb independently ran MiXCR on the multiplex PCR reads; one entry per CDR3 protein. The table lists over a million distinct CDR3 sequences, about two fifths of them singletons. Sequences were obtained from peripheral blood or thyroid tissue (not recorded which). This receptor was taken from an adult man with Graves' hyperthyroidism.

The chain's CDR3 is CASTLGVLNEKLFF. The CDR3 DNA sequence: TGTGCCAGCACCCTGGGGGTCCTTAATGAAAAACTGTTTTTT. This sequence joins TRBV12-3 or TRBV12-4 and TRBJ1-4; D possibly corresponds to TRBD1 (5 bases). Trimming took off 7 bases at V and 4 bases at J, with 13 bases between the two ends. The CDR3 is 14 residues long.